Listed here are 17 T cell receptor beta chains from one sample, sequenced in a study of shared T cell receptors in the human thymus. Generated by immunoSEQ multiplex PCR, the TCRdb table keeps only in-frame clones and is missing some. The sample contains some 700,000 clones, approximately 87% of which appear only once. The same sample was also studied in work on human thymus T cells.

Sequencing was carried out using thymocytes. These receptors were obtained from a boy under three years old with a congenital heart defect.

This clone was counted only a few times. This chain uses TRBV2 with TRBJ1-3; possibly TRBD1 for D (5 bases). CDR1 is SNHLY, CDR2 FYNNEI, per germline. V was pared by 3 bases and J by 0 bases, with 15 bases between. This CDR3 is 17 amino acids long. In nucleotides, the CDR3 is TGTGCCAGCAGTGACGGGGGGATGGGGGTCTCTGGAAACACCATATATTTT. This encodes CASSDGGMGVSGNTIYF.

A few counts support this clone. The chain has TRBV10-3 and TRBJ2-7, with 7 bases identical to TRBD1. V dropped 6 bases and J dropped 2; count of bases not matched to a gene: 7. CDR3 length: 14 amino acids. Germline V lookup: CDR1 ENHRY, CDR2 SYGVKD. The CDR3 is CAIRGDSFPYEQYF. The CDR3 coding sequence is TGTGCCATCAGAGGGGACAGCTTCCCCTACGAGCAGTACTTC.

The DNA of the CDR3 is TGCGCCAGCAGCGATCGGACTAGTTCCTTGGTATCAGATACGCAGTATTTT. It translates to CASSDRTSSLVSDTQYF. The chain links TRBV5-1 to TRBJ2-3, with 7 bases aligning to TRBD2. This CDR3 contains 17 residues. The germline V gene encodes CDR1 SGHRS and CDR2 YFSETQ. Losses at the gene ends were 4 bases for V and 4 bases for J; bases not matched to a gene: 15.

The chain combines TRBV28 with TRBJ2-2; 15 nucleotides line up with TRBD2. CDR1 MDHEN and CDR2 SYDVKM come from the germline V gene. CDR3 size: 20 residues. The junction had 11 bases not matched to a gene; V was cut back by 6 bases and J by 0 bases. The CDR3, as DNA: TGTGCCAGCAGCCATACACCCGGACTAGCGGGAGGGCCGAACACCGGGGAGCTGTTTTTT. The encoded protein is CASSHTPGLAGGPNTGELFF.

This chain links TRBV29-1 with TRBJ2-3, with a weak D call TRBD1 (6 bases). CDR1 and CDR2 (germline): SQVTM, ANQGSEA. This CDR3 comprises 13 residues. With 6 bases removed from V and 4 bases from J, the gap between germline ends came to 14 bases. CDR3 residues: CSVYTGPPDTQYF. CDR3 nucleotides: TGCAGCGTGTATACAGGGCCCCCAGATACGCAGTATTTT.

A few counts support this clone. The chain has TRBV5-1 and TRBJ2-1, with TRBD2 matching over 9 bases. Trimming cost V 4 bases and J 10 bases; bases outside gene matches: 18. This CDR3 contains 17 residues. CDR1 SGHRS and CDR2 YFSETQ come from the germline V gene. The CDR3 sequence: CASSLGREGAVLNEQFF. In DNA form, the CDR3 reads TGCGCCAGCAGCCTAGGGCGGGAGGGGGCTGTTTTGAACGAGCAGTTCTTC.

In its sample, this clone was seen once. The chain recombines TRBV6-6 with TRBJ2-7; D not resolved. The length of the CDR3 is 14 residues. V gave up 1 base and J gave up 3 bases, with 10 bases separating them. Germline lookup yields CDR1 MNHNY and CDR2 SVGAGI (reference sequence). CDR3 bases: TGTGCCAGCAGTTACTTGCGCCTTTTCTACGAGCAGTACTTC. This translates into CASSYLRLFYEQYF.

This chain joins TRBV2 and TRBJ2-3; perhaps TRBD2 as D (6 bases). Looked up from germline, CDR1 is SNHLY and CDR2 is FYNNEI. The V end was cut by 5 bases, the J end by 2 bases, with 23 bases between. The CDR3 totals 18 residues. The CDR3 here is CASSPAGYRDSHTDTQYF. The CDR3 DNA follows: TGTGCCAGCAGTCCAGCGGGTTACCGGGACTCGCACACAGATACGCAGTATTTT.

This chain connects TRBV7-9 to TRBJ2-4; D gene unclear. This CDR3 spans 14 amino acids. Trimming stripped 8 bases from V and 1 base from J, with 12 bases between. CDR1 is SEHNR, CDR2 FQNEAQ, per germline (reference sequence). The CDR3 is CASLPDTAKNIQYF. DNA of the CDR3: TGTGCCAGCTTACCAGACACGGCCAAAAACATTCAGTACTTC.

CDR3 residues: CASSIWGDTDTQYF. The CDR3, as DNA: TGTGCCAGTAGTATTTGGGGAGACACAGATACGCAGTATTTT. J is TRBJ2-3 and V is TRBV19; D is possibly TRBD2 (5 bases). CDR1 and CDR2 (germline): LNHDA, SQIVND (reference sequence). Trimming stripped 3 bases from V and 2 bases from J, with 9 bases between. The CDR3 is 14 residues long.

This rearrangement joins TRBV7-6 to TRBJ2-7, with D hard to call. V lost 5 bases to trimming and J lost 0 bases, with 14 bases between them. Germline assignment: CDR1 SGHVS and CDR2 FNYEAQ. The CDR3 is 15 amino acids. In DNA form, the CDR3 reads TGTGCCAGCAGCCCCTTTCAGGCGAGCTCCTACGAGCAGTACTTC. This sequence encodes CASSPFQASSYEQYF.

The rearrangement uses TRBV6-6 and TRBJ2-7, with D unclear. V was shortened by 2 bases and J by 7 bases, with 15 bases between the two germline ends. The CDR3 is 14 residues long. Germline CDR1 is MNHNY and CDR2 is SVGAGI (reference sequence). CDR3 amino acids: CASSYTPSRWEQYF. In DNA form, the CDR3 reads TGTGCCAGCAGTTACACCCCTTCCAGGTGGGAGCAGTACTTC.

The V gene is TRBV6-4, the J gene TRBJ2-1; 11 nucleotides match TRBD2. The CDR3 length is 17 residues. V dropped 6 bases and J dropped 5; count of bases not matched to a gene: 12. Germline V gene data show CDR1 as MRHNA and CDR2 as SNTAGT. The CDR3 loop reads CASSPRLAGGRNNEQFF. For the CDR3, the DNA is TGTGCCAGCAGCCCCCGGCTAGCGGGAGGTCGAAACAATGAGCAGTTCTTC.

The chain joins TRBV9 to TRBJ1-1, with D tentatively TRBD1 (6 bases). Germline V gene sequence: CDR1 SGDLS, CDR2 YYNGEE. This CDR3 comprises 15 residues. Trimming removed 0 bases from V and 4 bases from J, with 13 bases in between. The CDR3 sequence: CASSVAAGAFTEAFF. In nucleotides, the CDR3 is TGTGCCAGCAGCGTAGCGGCAGGGGCGTTCACTGAAGCTTTCTTT.

The CDR3 protein is CASSQSSGRLNEQFF. DNA of the CDR3: TGTGCCAGCAGCCAATCCAGCGGGAGGCTTAATGAGCAGTTCTTC. The chain couples TRBV4-2 to TRBJ2-1, with TRBD2 identical over 9 bases. This CDR3 comprises 15 residues. J gave up 7 bases and V 2 bases, and 6 bases lay outside the gene matches. In germline, CDR1 is LGHNA, CDR2 YNFKEQ.

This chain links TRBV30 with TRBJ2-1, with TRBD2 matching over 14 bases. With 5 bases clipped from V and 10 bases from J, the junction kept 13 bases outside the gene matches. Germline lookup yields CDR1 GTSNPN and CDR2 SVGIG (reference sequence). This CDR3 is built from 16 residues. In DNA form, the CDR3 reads TGTGCCTGGCCCCCGCCGGGACTAGCGGGGGCCGGGGAGCAGTTCTTC. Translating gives CAWPPPGLAGAGEQFF.

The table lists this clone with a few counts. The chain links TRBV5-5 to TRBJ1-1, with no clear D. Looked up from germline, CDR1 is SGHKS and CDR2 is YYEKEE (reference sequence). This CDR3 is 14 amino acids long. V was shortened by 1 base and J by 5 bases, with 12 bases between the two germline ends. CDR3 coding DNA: TGTGCCAGCAGCTTGTGGGGAGCGAATACTGAAGCTTTCTTT. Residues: CASSLWGANTEAFF. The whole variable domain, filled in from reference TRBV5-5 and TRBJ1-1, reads DAGVTQSPTHLIKTRGQQVTLRCSPISGHKSVSWYQQVLGQGPQFIFQYYEKEERGRGNFPDRFSARQFPNYSSELNVNALLLGDSALYLCASSLWGANTEAFFGQGTRLTVV.